The sequence of this TCR beta chain was determined in a study of identifying expanded T cells in peripheral blood. Findings and caveats of the study: Variance in clone template counts between approximately 2-week samples significantly increased with total template count across all healthy donors. Roughly 1.2 clones differed between technical replicates, versus approximately 17 and 20 over time.

About this clone: The antigen remains unidentified.

During the collection period, no donor immune events like infections were recorded. The assay was immunoSEQ multiplex PCR, and TCRdb's table has in-frame clones only and misses some. The profile shows about 130,000 clones, less than 90% of them singletons. Sequenced sample: blood. This clonotype was sampled from a person aged 18 to 75 in good health.

The CDR3 DNA is TGTGCCAGCAGCTTACCCACAGGGGCGGTCACTGAAGCTTTCTTT. Residues: CASSLPTGAVTEAFF. V is TRBV7-8 and J is TRBJ1-1, with 7 bases fitting TRBD1. V lost 2 bases, J lost 4 bases, and 7 bases stayed unmatched. The CDR3 totals 15 residues. CDR1 SGHVS and CDR2 FQNEAQ come from the germline V gene.